Included here is one T cell receptor beta chain sequence, with context. As yet, its antigen is unknown. This sample is part of a study of T-cell memory formation after mild COVID-19. Turning to the study itself: Clusters were largely donor specific.

This CDR3 has 14 amino acids. The V end was cut by 0 bases, the J end by 3 bases, with 10 bases between. Germline-derived CDR1 and CDR2 are SGHDT and YYEEEE. Whole-study results and caveats: Among clones contracting day 15 to 85, CD4/CD8 was balanced, whereas later expanders leaned CD4+. CM and EM subsets held most contracting CD4+ clones; EMRA held CD8+ ones.

TCRalpha and TCRbeta libraries used 5'RACE with constant-segment primers and UMIs. TCRdb fed the 5' RACE reads into MiXCR, producing one record per CDR3 protein. Here the sample spans some 440,000 distinct CDR3 sequences, 20% to 30% being singletons. The chain is built from TRBV5-6 and TRBJ2-7; unclear D gene. The receptor comes from an adult woman who had mild COVID-19 (a few samples of this study predate the infection). Cell type and time point are not known. The material sequenced was PBMCs or a T cell subset sorted from them (not recorded which). For the CDR3, the DNA is TGTGCCAGCAGCTTGGCACCTAGAGTCTACGAGCAGTACTTC. Translation gives CASSLAPRVYEQYF.